These 15 T cell receptor beta chains came from one sample sequenced in a study of cytomegalovirus exposure and HLA in healthy donors. In the PCR, 60 Vbeta and 13 Jbeta primers were used. Libraries were prepared by immunoSEQ multiplex PCR; TCRdb keeps only in-frame clonotypes and omits some of them. Among about 190,000 clones listed, 65% to 80% were seen once. The sequenced sample consisted of PBMCs. All receptors derive from a man in his thirties or forties in good health and CMV-seropositive.

The rearrangement links TRBV5-8 to TRBJ2-1; 10 nucleotides agree with TRBD2. The J segment lost 0 bases and the V segment lost 3 bases, leaving 9 bases of the junction unmatched. The CDR3 runs 18 residues. Germline V gene lookup returns CDR1 SGHTS and CDR2 YDEGEE. The CDR3 loop reads CASSSTLSGRSSYNEQFF. CDR3 coding DNA: TGTGCCAGCAGCTCAACGCTTAGCGGGAGGAGCTCCTACAATGAGCAGTTCTTC.

The chain couples TRBV6-5 to TRBJ2-5, with 11 bases that match TRBD2. This CDR3 has 16 residues. V lost 4 bases and J lost 4; bases outside the gene matches: 8. Germline CDR1 reads MNHEY; CDR2 reads SVGAGI. CDR3 sequence reads: CASSFIIAGGGETQYF. CDR3 nucleotide sequence: TGTGCCAGCAGTTTTATCATAGCGGGAGGGGGAGAGACCCAGTACTTC.

On this clone: Other DNA sequences of this sample code for an identical CDR3. V and J are TRBV7-9 and TRBJ1-4; D is possibly TRBD1 (6 bases). The germline V gene has CDR1 SEHNR and CDR2 FQNEAQ (reference sequence). Trimming pared 7 bases from V and 8 bases from J, leaving 17 bases between. CDR3 length: 14 amino acids. The CDR3 region is CASTFGQRREKLFF. CDR3 nucleotides: TGTGCCAGCACTTTCGGACAGAGGAGGGAAAAACTGTTTTTT.

Concerning this clone itself: This sample includes further DNA sequences coding for the same CDR3. V is TRBV28 and J is TRBJ1-1; D not certain. The CDR3 covers 14 residues. Trimming shortened V by 2 bases and J by 1 base, and 8 bases separated the two germline ends. The germline V gene encodes CDR1 MDHEN and CDR2 SYDVKM. The CDR3 coding sequence is TGTGCCAGCAGTTTAGGAGGGTGGAACACTGAAGCTTTCTTT. Translated, it gives CASSLGGWNTEAFF.

The genes are TRBV5-1 and TRBJ2-2; 10 bases are shared with TRBD2. From germline, CDR1 is SGHRS and CDR2 YFSETQ. The CDR3 consists of 17 residues. V was clipped by 7 bases and J by 5 bases; unmatched bases: 14. Here the CDR3 reads CASAPRASGSGTGELFF. In nucleotides, the CDR3 is TGCGCCAGCGCCCCAAGGGCTAGCGGGAGTGGGACCGGGGAGCTGTTTTTT.

The chain employs TRBV2 and TRBJ2-2; perhaps TRBD1 as D (5 bases). The CDR3 spans 12 residues. Trimming left V 6 bases short and J 5 bases short, with 7 bases between. Germline CDR1 is SNHLY and CDR2 is FYNNEI. CDR3 loop: CASSRQTGELFF. In nucleotides, the CDR3 is TGTGCCAGCAGCAGACAGACCGGGGAGCTGTTTTTT.

The chain combines TRBV7-9 with TRBJ2-7; 8 positions agree with TRBD2. Germline V gene lookup returns CDR1 SEHNR and CDR2 FQNEAQ (reference sequence). Trimming cost V 5 bases and J 2 bases; bases outside gene matches: 5. CDR3 length: 14 amino acids. The CDR3 sequence is CASSPPGGAYEQYF. The CDR3, as DNA: TGTGCCAGCAGCCCCCCGGGAGGGGCCTACGAGCAGTACTTC.

This clone was counted once. This chain links TRBV30 with TRBJ2-5, with D perhaps TRBD1 (5 bases). The germline CDR1 and CDR2 sequences are GTSNPN and SVGIG (reference sequence). V lost 0 bases and J 5 bases, leaving 22 bases between the germline ends. The CDR3 contains 17 residues. The CDR3 DNA follows: TGTGCCTGGAGTGTGTTTTGGGTCGTCCCAAAGGGGGAGACCCAGTACTTC. As protein: CAWSVFWVVPKGETQYF.

The sample holds one count of this clone. V usage is TRBV29-1 and J usage is TRBJ1-2; maybe TRBD1 (5 bases). Germline CDR1 and CDR2: SQVTM and ANQGSEA. Deletions cut 8 bases from V and 6 bases from J, with 16 bases between. The CDR3 sequence is 12 residues long. CDR3 region: CSPYRQPDGYTF. CDR3 bases: TGCAGCCCATACCGACAGCCTGATGGCTACACCTTC.

The rearrangement joins TRBV7-8 to TRBJ2-7; tentatively, D is TRBD1 (7 bases). CDR1 and CDR2 (germline): SGHVS, FQNEAQ. Trimming took off 5 bases at V and 3 bases at J, with 14 bases between the two ends. The CDR3 covers 14 residues. The CDR3 protein is CASSISRGVYEQYF. DNA for the CDR3: TGTGCCAGCAGCATCTCCAGGGGGGTCTACGAGCAGTACTTC.

The chain uses TRBV5-4 and TRBJ2-5, with 14 bases fitting TRBD2. This CDR3 spans 19 amino acids. CDR1 is SGHNT and CDR2 is YYREEE in the germline V gene (reference sequence). Trimming cost V 0 bases and J 5 bases; bases outside gene matches: 12. This CDR3 is CASSLGGTSGSRMGETQYF. The CDR3 nucleotides read TGTGCCAGCAGCTTGGGAGGGACTAGCGGGAGCCGCATGGGGGAGACCCAGTACTTC.

The chain recombines TRBV4-3 with TRBJ2-2; 9 nucleotides line up with TRBD1. Trimming took 3 bases from V and 2 from J; bases not matched to a gene: 10. Germline V gene lookup returns CDR1 LGHNA and CDR2 YSLEER. The CDR3 length is 18 residues. Written as DNA, the CDR3 is TGCGCCAGCAGCCAGGGGACAGGGTCATTCTCCAACACCGGGGAGCTGTTTTTT. Protein product: CASSQGTGSFSNTGELFF.

This chain links TRBV5-4 with TRBJ2-1, with D perhaps matching TRBD2 (5 bases). There are 14 residues in the CDR3. From germline, CDR1 is SGHNT and CDR2 YYREEE (reference sequence). The V end lost 6 bases, the J end lost 0 bases, and 10 bases lay between the germline ends. The CDR3 coding sequence is TGTGCCAGCAACCGGGGTCTCTCCTACAATGAGCAGTTCTTC. Protein product: CASNRGLSYNEQFF.

This chain links TRBV6-1 with TRBJ2-1, with TRBD2 matching 14 bases. The J segment lost 14 bases and the V segment lost 3 bases, leaving 3 bases of the junction unmatched. There are 13 residues in the CDR3. Germline V lookup: CDR1 MNHNS, CDR2 SASEGT. CDR3 sequence reads: CASSETSGGAEFF. The CDR3 DNA reads TGTGCCAGCAGTGAGACTAGCGGGGGGGCTGAGTTCTTC.

CDR3 sequence (DNA): TGCGCCAGCAGCTCGGACAGGGCCCGAGAGACCCAGTACTTC. Its protein is CASSSDRARETQYF. The rearrangement links TRBV5-1 to TRBJ2-5; TRBD1 agrees at 8 bases. Germline values: CDR1 SGHRS, CDR2 YFSETQ. The CDR3 runs to 14 residues. V lost 3 bases and J lost 4; bases outside the gene matches: 5.